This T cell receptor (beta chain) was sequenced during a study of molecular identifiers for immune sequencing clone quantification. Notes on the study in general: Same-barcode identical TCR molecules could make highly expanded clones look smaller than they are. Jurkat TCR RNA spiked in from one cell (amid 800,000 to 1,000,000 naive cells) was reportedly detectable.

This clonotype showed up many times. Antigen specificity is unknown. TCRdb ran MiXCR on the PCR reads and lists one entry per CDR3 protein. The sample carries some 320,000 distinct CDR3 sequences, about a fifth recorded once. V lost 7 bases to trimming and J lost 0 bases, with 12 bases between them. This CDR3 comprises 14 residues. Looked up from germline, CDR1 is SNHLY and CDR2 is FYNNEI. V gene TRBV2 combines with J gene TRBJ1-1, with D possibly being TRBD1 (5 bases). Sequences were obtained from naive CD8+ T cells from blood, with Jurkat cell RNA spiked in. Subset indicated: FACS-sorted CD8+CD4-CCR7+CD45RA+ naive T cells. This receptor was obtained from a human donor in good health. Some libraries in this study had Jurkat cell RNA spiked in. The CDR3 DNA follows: TGTGCCAGCACGGAGGGGAGAATGAACACTGAAGCTTTCTTT. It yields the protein CASTEGRMNTEAFF. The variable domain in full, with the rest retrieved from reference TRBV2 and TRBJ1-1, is EPEVTQTPSHQVTQMGQEVILRCVPISNHLYFYWYRQILGQKVEFLVSFYNNEISEKSEIFDDQFSVERPDGSNFTLKIRSTKLEDSAMYFCASTEGRMNTEAFFGQGTRLTVV.